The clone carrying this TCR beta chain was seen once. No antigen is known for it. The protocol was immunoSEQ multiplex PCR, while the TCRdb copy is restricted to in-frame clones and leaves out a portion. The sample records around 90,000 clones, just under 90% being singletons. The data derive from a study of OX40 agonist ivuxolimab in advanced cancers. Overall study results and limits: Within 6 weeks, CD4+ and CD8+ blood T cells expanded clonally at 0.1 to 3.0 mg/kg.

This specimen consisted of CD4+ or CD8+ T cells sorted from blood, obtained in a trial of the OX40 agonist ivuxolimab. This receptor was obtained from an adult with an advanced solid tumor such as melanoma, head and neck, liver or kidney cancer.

Here the CDR3 reads CSVGSSGSYEQYF. DNA of the CDR3: TGCAGCGTTGGGTCTAGCGGTTCCTACGAGCAGTACTTC. The chain employs TRBV29-1 and TRBJ2-7; 7 nucleotides agree with TRBD2. Germline CDR1 SQVTM, CDR2 ANQGSEA. This CDR3 has 13 residues. The V and J ends lost 4 bases and 1 base, in that order; junction bases with no gene match: 4.